The sequence of this TCR beta chain was determined in a study of Graves' ophthalmopathy and Graves' hyperthyroidism. This clonotype was seen repeatedly, ten times or more. RNA transcripts were the source from which TCR beta CDR3 regions were amplified. After a first-round RT-PCR with HTBI primers, a second-round multiplex PCR was run. TCRdb re-called the multiplex PCR reads through MiXCR, storing one row per CDR3 protein. The sample holds 350,000 or so distinct CDR3 sequences, about a sixth seen once. The CDR3 consists of 12 residues. With 2 bases removed from V and 9 bases from J, the gap between germline ends came to 10 bases. Germline V lookup: CDR1 WSHSY, CDR2 SAAADI.

The source is an adult man with Graves' ophthalmopathy. The chain recombines TRBV10-2 with TRBJ2-5; D gene unclear. The specimen was peripheral blood. The CDR3, as DNA: TGCGCCAGCAGTGAGCGCGATCCTCCCCAGTACTTC. Translated: CASSERDPPQYF.